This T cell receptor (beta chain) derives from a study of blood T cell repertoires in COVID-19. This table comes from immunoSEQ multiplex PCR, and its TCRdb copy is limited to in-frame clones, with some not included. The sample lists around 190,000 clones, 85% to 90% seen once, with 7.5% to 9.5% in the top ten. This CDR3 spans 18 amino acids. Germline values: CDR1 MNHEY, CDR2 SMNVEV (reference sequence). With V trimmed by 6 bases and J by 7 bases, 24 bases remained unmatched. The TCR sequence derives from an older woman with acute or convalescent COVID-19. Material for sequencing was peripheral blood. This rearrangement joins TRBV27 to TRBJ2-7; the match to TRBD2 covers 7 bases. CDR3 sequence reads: CASSLVRPKLAGAGEQYF. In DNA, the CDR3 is TGTGCCAGCAGCCTAGTGAGGCCCAAGCTTGCGGGAGCGGGGGAGCAGTACTTC.